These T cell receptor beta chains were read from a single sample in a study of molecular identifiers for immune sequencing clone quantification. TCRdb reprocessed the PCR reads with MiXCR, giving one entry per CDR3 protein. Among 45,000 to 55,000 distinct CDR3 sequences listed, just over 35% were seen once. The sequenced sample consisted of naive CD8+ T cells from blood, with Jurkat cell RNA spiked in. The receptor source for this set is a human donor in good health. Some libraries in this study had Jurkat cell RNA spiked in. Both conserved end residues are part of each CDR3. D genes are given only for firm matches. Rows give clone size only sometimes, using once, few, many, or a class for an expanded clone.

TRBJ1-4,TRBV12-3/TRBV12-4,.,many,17,TGTGCCAGCAGTTTAATGGGACCACAGAGACGGGGTGAAAAACTGTTTTTT,CASSLMGPQRRGEKLFF
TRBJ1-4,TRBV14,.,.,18,TGTGCCAGCAGCCAAGGTCCCCCAGGGGCTTCGGCTAATGAAAAACTGTTTTTT,CASSQGPPGASANEKLFF
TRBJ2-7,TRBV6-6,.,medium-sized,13,TGTGCCAGCAGTTACCGGACGGCCTACGAGCAGTACTTC,CASSYRTAYEQYF
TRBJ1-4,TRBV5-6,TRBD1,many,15,TGTGCCAGCAGTTTCGGACAGGGGCAGGGAGAAAAACTGTTTTTT,CASSFGQGQGEKLFF
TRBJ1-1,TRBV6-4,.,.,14,TGTGCCAGCAGTGACGGGGTCCCCGGCGCTGAAGCTTTCTTT,CASSDGVPGAEAFF
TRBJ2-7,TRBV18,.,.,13,TGTGCCAGCTCACCGGAATTTTCGGACGAGCAGTACTTC,CASSPEFSDEQYF
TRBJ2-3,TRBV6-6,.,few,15,TGTGCCAGCACGAGGGATGGATTTGGCACAGATACGCAGTATTTT,CASTRDGFGTDTQYF
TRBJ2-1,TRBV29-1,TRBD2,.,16,TGCAGCGTGACCACCTTAGCGGGAGGGCTCTACAATGAGCAGTTCTTC,CSVTTLAGGLYNEQFF
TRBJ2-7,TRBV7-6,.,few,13,TGTGCCAGCAGTCCTCAGGGGTGGGACGAGCAGTACTTC,CASSPQGWDEQYF
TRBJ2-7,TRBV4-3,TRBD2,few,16,TGCGCCAGCAGCCTGGGGACTAGCGGGATCCCCTACGAGCAGTACTTC,CASSLGTSGIPYEQYF
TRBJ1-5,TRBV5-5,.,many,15,TGTGCCAGCAGCTTGGGGGACCTAGGCAATCAGCCCCAGCATTTT,CASSLGDLGNQPQHF
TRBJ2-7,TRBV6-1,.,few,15,TGTGCCAGCAGTGAATGGGGACACACAGACTACGAGCAGTACTTC,CASSEWGHTDYEQYF